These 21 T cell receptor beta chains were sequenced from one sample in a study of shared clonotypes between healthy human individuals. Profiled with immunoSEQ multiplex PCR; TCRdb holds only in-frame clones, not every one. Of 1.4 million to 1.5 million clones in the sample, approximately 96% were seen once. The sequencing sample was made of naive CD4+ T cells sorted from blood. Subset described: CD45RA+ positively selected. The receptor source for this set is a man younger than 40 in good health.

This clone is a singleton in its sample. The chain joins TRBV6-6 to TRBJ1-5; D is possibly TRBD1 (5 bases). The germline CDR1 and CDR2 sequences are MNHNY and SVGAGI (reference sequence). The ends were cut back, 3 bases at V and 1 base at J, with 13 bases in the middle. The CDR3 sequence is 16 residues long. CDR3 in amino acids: CASSYLGRLSNQPQHF. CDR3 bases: TGTGCCAGCAGTTATCTGGGGCGATTGAGCAATCAGCCCCAGCATTTT.

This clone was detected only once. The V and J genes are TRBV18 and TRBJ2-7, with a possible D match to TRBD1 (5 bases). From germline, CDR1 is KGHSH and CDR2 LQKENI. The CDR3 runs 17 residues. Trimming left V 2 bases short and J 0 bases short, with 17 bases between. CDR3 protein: CASSPGVGAAVSYEQYF. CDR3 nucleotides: TGTGCCAGCTCACCAGGGGTTGGGGCAGCAGTCTCCTACGAGCAGTACTTC.

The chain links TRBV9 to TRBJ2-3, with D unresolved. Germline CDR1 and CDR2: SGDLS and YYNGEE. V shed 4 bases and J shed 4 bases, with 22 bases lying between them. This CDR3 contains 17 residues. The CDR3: CASSPNDIVGRSDTQYF. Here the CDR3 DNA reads TGTGCCAGCAGCCCGAATGATATCGTGGGCCGATCAGATACGCAGTATTTT. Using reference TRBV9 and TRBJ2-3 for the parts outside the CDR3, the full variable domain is DSGVTQTPKHLITATGQRVTLRCSPRSGDLSVYWYQQSLDQGLQFLIQYYNGEERAKGNILERFSAQQFPDLHSELNLSSLELGDSALYFCASSPNDIVGRSDTQYFGPGTRLTVL.

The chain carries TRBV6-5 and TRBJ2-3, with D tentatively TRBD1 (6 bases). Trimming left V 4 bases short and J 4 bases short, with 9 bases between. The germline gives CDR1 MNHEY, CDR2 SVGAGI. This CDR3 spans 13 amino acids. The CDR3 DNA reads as TGTGCCAGCAGTTCTGGGGGCCCAGATACGCAGTATTTT. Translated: CASSSGGPDTQYF.

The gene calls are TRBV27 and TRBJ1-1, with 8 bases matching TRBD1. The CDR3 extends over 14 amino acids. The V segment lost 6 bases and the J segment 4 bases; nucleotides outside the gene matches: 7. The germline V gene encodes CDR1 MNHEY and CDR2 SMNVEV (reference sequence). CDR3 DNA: TGTGCCAGCAGGCGGACAGGGATTGTCACTGAAGCTTTCTTT. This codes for CASRRTGIVTEAFF.

The DNA for the CDR3 is TGTGCCAGCAGCGTAGCTACCGGGGGACTAGCGGGAGGGTATGAGCAGTTCTTC. It specifies CASSVATGGLAGGYEQFF. The chain is built from TRBV9 and TRBJ2-1; 16 nucleotides line up with TRBD2. V shed 0 bases, J shed 8 bases, and the junction held 8 bases outside the gene matches. Germline V gene lookup returns CDR1 SGDLS and CDR2 YYNGEE. The CDR3 sequence is 18 residues long.

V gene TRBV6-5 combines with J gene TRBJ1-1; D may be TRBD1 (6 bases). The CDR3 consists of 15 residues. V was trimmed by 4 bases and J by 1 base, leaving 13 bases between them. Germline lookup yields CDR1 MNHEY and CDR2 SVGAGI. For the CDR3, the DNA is TGTGCCAGCAGTTCAAGGACAGTTCAGAACACTGAAGCTTTCTTT. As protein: CASSSRTVQNTEAFF.

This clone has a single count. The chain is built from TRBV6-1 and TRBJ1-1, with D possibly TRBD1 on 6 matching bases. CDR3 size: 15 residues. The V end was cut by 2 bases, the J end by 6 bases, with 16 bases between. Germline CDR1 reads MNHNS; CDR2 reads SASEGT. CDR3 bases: TGTGCCAGCAGTGAATTAGGGGGAAGTGGCTCTGAAGCTTTCTTT. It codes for CASSELGGSGSEAFF.

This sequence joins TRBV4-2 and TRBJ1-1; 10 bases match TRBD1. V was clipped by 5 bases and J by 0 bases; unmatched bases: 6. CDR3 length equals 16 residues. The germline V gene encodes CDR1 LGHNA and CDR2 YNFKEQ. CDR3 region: CASSERQGALNTEAFF. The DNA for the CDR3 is TGTGCCAGCAGCGAGCGACAGGGGGCGCTGAACACTGAAGCTTTCTTT.

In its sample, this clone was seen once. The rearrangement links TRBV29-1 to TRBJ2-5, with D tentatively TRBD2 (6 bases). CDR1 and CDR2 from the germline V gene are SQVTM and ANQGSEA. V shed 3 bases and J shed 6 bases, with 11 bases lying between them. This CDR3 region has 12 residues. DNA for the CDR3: TGCAGCGTTGACCGGGGGATGCAGACCCAGTACTTC. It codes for CSVDRGMQTQYF.

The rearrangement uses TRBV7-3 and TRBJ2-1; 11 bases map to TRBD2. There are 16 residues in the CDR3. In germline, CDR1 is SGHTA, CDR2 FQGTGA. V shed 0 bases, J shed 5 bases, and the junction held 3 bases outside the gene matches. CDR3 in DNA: TGTGCCAGCAGCTTAACCGGGACTAGCGGAAACAATGAGCAGTTCTTC. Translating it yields CASSLTGTSGNNEQFF.

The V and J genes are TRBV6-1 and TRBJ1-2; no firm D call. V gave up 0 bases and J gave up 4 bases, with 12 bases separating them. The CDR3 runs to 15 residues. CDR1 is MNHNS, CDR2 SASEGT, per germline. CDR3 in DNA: TGTGCCAGCAGTGAAGCGAAGCGTTACCTCTATGGCTACACCTTC. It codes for CASSEAKRYLYGYTF.

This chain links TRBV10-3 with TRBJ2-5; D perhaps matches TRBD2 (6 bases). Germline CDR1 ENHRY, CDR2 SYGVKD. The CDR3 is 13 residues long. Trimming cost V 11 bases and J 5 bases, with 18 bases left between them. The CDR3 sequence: CAHQRGFRETQYF. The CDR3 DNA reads TGTGCCCATCAACGGGGGTTTAGGGAGACCCAGTACTTC.

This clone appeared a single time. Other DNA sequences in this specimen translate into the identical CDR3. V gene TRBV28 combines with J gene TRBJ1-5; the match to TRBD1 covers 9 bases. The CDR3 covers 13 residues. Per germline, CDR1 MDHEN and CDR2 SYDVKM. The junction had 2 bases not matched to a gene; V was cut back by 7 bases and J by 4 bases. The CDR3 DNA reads TGTGCCAGCAACGACAGGGGGAATCAGCCCCAGCATTTT. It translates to CASNDRGNQPQHF.

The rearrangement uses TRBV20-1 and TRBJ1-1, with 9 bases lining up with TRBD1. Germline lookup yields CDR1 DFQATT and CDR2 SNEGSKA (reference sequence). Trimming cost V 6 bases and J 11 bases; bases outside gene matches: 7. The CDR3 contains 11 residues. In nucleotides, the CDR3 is TGCAGTGCAATGGACAGGGGATTGGCTTTCTTT. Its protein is CSAMDRGLAFF.

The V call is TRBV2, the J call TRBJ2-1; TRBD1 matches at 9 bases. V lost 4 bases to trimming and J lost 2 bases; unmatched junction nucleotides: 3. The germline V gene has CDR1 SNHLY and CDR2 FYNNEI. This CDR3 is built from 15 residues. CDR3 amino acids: CASSVGQGAYNEQFF. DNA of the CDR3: TGTGCCAGCAGTGTGGGACAGGGTGCCTACAATGAGCAGTTCTTC.

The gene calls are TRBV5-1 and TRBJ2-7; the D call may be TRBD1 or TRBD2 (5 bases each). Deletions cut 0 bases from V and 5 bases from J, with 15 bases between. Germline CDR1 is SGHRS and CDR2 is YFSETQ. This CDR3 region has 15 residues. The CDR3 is CASSLAWDGGDEQYF. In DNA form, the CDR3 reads TGCGCCAGCAGCTTGGCGTGGGACGGAGGAGACGAGCAGTACTTC. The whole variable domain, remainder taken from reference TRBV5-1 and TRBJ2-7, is KAGVTQTPRYLIKTRGQQVTLSCSPISGHRSVSWYQQTPGQGLQFLFEYFSETQRNKGNFPGRFSGRQFSNSRSEMNVSTLELGDSALYLCASSLAWDGGDEQYFGPGTRLTVT.

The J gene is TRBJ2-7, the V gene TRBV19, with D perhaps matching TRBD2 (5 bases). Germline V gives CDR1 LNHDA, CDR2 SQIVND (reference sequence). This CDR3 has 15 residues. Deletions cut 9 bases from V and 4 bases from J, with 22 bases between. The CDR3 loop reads CASSPSGRRSYEQYF. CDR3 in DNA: TGTGCCAGCTCCCCGTCGGGCAGGAGGTCGTACGAGCAGTACTTC.

The CDR3 loop is CAWVGGGPPTNYGYTF. The CDR3 DNA is TGTGCCTGGGTAGGGGGGGGCCCTCCTACTAACTATGGCTACACCTTC. The V and J genes are TRBV30 and TRBJ1-2, with D maybe TRBD1 (6 bases). Trimming pared 5 bases from V and 0 bases from J, leaving 19 bases between. Germline V CDR1 and CDR2: GTSNPN, SVGIG (reference sequence). The CDR3 covers 16 residues.

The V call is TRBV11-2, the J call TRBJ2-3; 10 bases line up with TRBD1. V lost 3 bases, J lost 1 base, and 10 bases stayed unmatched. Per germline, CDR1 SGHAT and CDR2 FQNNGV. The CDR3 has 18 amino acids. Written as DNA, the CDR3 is TGTGCCAGCAGCTTCGGCCTTGGCGGACAGGGGGGCACAGATACGCAGTATTTT. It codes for CASSFGLGGQGGTDTQYF.

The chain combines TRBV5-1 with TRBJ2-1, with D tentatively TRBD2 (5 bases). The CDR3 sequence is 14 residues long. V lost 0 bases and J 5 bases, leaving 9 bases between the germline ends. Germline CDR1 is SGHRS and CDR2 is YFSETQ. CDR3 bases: TGCGCCAGCAGCTTGGCCAACGGGGACAATGAGCAGTTCTTC. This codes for CASSLANGDNEQFF.